Detailed here is one T cell receptor (beta chain). Alongside a J-beta primer mix, a sample-barcoded 5' primer served in a second PCR lasting about 7 to 11 cycles. TCRdb re-derived calls from the 5' RACE reads in MiXCR, one entry per CDR3 protein. The table shows approximately 850,000 distinct CDR3 sequences, with about three fifths occurring only once. This entry belongs to a study of blood T cells in healthy people across ages. Trimming took off 8 bases at V and 0 bases at J, with 16 bases between the two ends. Germline assignment: CDR1 MNHEY and CDR2 SVGAGI. The CDR3 has 15 residues. Sequencing input: blood. The clonotype originates from a man aged 25 to 40 in good health. The V gene is TRBV6-5, the J gene TRBJ1-1, with D perhaps matching TRBD1 (5 bases). The chain's CDR3 is CASLVLRGMNTEAFF. CDR3 DNA: TGTGCCAGCCTAGTCCTGCGGGGGATGAACACTGAAGCTTTCTTT.